These 12 T cell receptor beta chains originate from one sample sequenced in a study of response to subunit inactivated influenza vaccine. Each CDR3 protein gets one entry after TCRdb re-called the RT-PCR reads with MiXCR. In the table there are hundreds of thousands of distinct CDR3 sequences, 11% to 15% of which are singletons. The specimen comprised PBMCs from blood, sampled around two weeks before vaccination. The receptor source for this set is a man in his fifties who received an inactivated influenza vaccine.

In its sample, this clonotype was seen a few times. The chain has TRBV3-1 and TRBJ1-4, with a tentative D call TRBD1 (5 bases). This CDR3 contains 16 residues. Germline V gene sequence: CDR1 LGHDT, CDR2 YNNKEL (reference sequence). The V and J ends lost 0 bases and 7 bases respectively, with 15 bases between them. In nucleotides, the CDR3 is TGTGCCAGCAGCCAAGAGCGGGGACGGTCATCTGAAAAACTGTTTTTT. It specifies CASSQERGRSSEKLFF.

This clonotype was seen only a few times. This rearrangement joins TRBV10-3 to TRBJ1-2; D is unclear. There are 14 residues in the CDR3. Germline CDR1 is ENHRY and CDR2 is SYGVKD. Trimming stripped 0 bases from V and 5 bases from J, with 10 bases between. The CDR3 bases are TGTGCCATCAGTGAGTCTCGGCTAACGTATGGCTACACCTTC. This translates into CAISESRLTYGYTF.

The J gene is TRBJ2-5, the V gene TRBV12-3 or TRBV12-4; D is unclear. The CDR3 runs to 14 residues. V lost 6 bases to trimming and J lost 2 bases, with 13 bases between them. Here the CDR3 reads CASSSEQLQETQYF. For the CDR3, the DNA is TGTGCCAGCAGCTCAGAACAGCTTCAAGAGACCCAGTACTTC.

In this sample, this clonotype turned up many times. The chain uses TRBV12-3 or TRBV12-4 and TRBJ1-1; no reliable D call. The CDR3 has 14 residues. Trimming pared 8 bases from V and 6 bases from J, leaving 19 bases between. The DNA of the CDR3 is TGTGCCAGCGCCCGAAGCCTTCCTGGGGCTGAAGCTTTCTTT. Amino acids: CASARSLPGAEAFF.

This clonotype showed up just a few times. V usage is TRBV20-1 and J usage is TRBJ1-6, with a tentative D call TRBD1 (5 bases). The CDR3 is made up of 15 amino acids. V gave up 1 base and J gave up 11 bases, with 18 bases separating them. Per germline, CDR1 DFQATT and CDR2 SNEGSKA (reference sequence). In DNA, the CDR3 is TGCAGTGCTAGAGCACCGGGACTCCGGAGTCCACCCCTCCACTTT. This sequence encodes CSARAPGLRSPPLHF.

This clonotype was detected a few times. The gene calls are TRBV2 and TRBJ1-3; no clear D. CDR3 length equals 18 residues. The germline CDR1 and CDR2 sequences are SNHLY and FYNNEI. Trimming shortened V by 0 bases and J by 4 bases, and 19 bases separated the two germline ends. Here the CDR3 DNA reads TGTGCCAGCAGTGAAGCGCTTCGGGGTCAGCGGGTCGGAAACACCATATATTTT. Translated: CASSEALRGQRVGNTIYF.

This clonotype appeared many times. This CDR3 is CSVLGQGSTGELFF. The CDR3 DNA reads TGCAGCGTTCTGGGACAGGGGAGCACCGGGGAGCTGTTTTTT. The chain combines TRBV29-1 with TRBJ2-2; TRBD1 matches 10 bases. Germline V gives CDR1 SQVTM, CDR2 ANQGSEA. The V segment lost 5 bases and the J segment 4 bases; nucleotides outside the gene matches: 4. This CDR3 has 14 residues.

This clonotype was seen more than once but under ten times. The gene calls are TRBV6-1 and TRBJ1-3; D might be TRBD1 (5 bases). Germline CDR1 and CDR2: MNHNS and SASEGT. This CDR3 spans 13 amino acids. V lost 9 bases and J 4 bases, leaving 13 bases between the germline ends. CDR3 DNA: TGTGCCAGTCAGCAGGGAGAGGGAAACACCATATATTTT. Its translation is CASQQGEGNTIYF.

This clonotype came up a few times. The V call is TRBV12-3 or TRBV12-4, the J call TRBJ2-5; the D gene is possibly TRBD1 (5 bases). Trimming cost V 9 bases and J 3 bases, with 11 bases left between them. CDR3 length equals 12 residues. CDR3 sequence (DNA): TGTGCCAGTCGACAGACAAAAGAGACCCAGTACTTC. Amino acid sequence: CASRQTKETQYF.

This clonotype has a handful of counts. CDR3 sequence (DNA): TGTGCCAGCAGTTCCAGGATCCAAGAGACCCAGTACTTC. Its protein is CASSSRIQETQYF. J is TRBJ2-5 and V is TRBV28; D gene uncertain. The CDR3 length is 13 residues. CDR1 and CDR2 (germline): MDHEN, SYDVKM. V was shortened by 4 bases and J by 1 base, with 7 bases between the two germline ends.

This clonotype was detected ten times or more. The rearrangement uses TRBV5-1 and TRBJ2-1, with 7 bases fitting TRBD1. Germline loops: CDR1 SGHRS, CDR2 YFSETQ. Trimming took 0 bases from V and 0 from J; bases not matched to a gene: 3. This CDR3 region has 16 residues. The chain's CDR3 is CASSLAGTASYNEQFF. CDR3 nucleotides: TGCGCCAGCAGCTTGGCTGGGACAGCCTCCTACAATGAGCAGTTCTTC.

In this sample, this clonotype turned up a few times. V is TRBV9 and J is TRBJ2-3; 13 positions agree with TRBD2. V gave up 6 bases and J gave up 8 bases; unmatched junction bases: 6. Per the germline V gene, CDR1 is SGDLS and CDR2 is YYNGEE. The CDR3 length is 14 residues. CDR3 nucleotides: TGTGCCAGCAAACTAGCGGGGGGGCCCGGTACGCAGTATTTT. Translating gives CASKLAGGPGTQYF.